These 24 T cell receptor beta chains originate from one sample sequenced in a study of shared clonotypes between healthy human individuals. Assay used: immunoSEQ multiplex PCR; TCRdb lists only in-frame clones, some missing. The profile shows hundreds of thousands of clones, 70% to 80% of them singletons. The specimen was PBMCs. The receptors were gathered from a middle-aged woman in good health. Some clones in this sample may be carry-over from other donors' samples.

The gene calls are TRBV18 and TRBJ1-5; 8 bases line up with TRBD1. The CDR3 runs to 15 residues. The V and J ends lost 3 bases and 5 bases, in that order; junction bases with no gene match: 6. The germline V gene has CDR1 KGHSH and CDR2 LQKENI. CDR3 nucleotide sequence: TGTGCCAGCTCACCCGGGACAGGAGATTATCAGCCCCAGCATTTT. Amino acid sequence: CASSPGTGDYQPQHF.

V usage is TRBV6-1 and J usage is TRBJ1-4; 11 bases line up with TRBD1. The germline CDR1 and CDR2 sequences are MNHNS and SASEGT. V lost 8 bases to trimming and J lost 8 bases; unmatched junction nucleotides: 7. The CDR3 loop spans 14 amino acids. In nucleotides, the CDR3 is TGTGCCAGCTACGGGACAGGGGGTTGGGAAAAACTGTTTTTT. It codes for CASYGTGGWEKLFF.

For the CDR3, the DNA is TGTGCCAGTAGTATGGGTGTGAGAAGTGGCTACACCTTC. Its protein product is CASSMGVRSGYTF. The rearrangement joins TRBV19 to TRBJ1-2; the D is unclear. This CDR3 is 13 amino acids long. CDR1 and CDR2 from the germline V gene are LNHDA and SQIVND (reference sequence). Trimming left V 3 bases short and J 7 bases short, with 12 bases between.

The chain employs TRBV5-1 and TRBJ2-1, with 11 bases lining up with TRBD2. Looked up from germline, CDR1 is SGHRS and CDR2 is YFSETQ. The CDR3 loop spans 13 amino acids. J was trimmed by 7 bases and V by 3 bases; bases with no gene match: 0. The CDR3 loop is CASSWTSGNEQFF. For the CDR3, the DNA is TGCGCCAGCAGCTGGACTAGCGGGAATGAGCAGTTCTTC.

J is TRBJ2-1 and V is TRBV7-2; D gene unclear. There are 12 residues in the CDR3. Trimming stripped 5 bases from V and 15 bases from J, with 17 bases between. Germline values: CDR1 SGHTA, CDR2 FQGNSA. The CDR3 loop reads CASSPAARSLFF. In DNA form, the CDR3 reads TGTGCCAGCAGCCCGGCGGCGCGTAGCCTGTTCTTC. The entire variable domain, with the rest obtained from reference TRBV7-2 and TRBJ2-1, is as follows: GAGVSQSPSNKVTEKGKDVELRCDPISGHTALYWYRQSLGQGLEFLIYFQGNSAPDKSGLPSDRFSAERTGGSVSTLTIQRTQQEDSAVYLCASSPAARSLFFGPGTRLTVL.

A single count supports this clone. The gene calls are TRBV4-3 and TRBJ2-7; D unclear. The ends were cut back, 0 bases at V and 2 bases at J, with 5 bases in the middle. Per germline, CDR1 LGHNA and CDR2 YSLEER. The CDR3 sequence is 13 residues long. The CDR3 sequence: CASSQDWAYEQYF. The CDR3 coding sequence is TGCGCCAGCAGCCAAGATTGGGCCTACGAGCAGTACTTC.

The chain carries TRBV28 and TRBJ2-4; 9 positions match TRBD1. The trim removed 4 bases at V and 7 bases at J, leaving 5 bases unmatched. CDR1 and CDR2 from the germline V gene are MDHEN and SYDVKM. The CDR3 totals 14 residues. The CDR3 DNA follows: TGTGCCAGCAGTTCCCGACAGGGGGGGAACATTCAGTACTTC. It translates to CASSSRQGGNIQYF.

The CDR3 DNA is TGCGCCAGCAGCCCCTTGGGCGCAGATACGCAGTATTTT. It specifies CASSPLGADTQYF. The chain links TRBV5-1 to TRBJ2-3; D is unresolved. The CDR3 is made up of 13 amino acids. Germline-derived CDR1 and CDR2 are SGHRS and YFSETQ. The germline V and J ends were trimmed by 4 bases and 4 bases, with 10 bases remaining between them.

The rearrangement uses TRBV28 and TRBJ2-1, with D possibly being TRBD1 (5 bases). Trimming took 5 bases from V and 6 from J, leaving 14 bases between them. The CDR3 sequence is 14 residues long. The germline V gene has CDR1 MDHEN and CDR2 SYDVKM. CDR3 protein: CASSPGRVGNEQFF. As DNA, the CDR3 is TGTGCCAGCAGTCCGGGCAGGGTAGGCAATGAGCAGTTCTTC.

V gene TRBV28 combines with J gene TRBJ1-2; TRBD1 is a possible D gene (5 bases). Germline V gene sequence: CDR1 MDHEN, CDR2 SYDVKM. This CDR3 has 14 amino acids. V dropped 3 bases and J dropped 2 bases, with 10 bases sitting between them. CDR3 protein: CASSFQGENYGYTF. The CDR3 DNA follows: TGTGCCAGCAGTTTCCAGGGAGAGAACTATGGCTACACCTTC.

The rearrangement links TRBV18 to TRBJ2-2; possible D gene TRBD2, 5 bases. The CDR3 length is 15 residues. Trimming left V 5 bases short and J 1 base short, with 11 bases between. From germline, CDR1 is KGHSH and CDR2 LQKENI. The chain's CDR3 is CASSKTTMNTGELFF. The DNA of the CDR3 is TGTGCCAGCTCAAAGACTACCATGAACACCGGGGAGCTGTTTTTT.

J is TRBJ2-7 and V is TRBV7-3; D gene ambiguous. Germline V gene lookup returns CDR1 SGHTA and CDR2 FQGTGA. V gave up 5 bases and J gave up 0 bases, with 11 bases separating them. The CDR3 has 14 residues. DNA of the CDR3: TGTGCCAGCAGCCCCTCACACGTCTCCTACGAGCAGTACTTC. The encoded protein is CASSPSHVSYEQYF.

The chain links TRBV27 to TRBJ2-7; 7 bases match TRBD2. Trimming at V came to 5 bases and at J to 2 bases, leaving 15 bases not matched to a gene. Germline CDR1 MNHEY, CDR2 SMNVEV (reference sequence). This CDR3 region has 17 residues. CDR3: CASSRRVVAGPAYEQYF. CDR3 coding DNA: TGTGCCAGCAGTAGAAGGGTGGTAGCGGGCCCTGCCTACGAGCAGTACTTC.

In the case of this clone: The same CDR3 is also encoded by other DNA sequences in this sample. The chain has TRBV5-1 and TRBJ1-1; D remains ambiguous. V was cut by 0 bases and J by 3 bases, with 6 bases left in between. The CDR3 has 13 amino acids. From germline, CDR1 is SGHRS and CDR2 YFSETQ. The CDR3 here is CASSLVVDTEAFF. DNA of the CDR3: TGCGCCAGCAGCTTGGTTGTCGACACTGAAGCTTTCTTT.

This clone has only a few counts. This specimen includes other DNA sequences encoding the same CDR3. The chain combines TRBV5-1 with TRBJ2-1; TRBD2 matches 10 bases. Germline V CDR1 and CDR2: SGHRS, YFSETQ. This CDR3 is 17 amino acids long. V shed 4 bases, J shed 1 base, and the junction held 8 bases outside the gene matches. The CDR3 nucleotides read TGCGCCAGCAGCCTAGAGGCTAGCGGGAGTTCCTACAATGAGCAGTTCTTC. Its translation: CASSLEASGSSYNEQFF.

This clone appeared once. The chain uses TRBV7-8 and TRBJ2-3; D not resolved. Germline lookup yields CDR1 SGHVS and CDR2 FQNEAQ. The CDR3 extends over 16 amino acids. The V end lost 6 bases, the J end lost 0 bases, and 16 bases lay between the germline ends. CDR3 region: CASSYLFGASTDTQYF. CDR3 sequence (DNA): TGTGCCAGCAGTTATCTATTCGGTGCTAGCACAGATACGCAGTATTTT.

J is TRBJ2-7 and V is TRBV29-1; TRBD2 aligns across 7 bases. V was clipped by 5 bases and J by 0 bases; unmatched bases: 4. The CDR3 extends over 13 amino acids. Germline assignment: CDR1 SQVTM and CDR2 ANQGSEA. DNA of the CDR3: TGCAGCGTTCGTCCTAGCGGCTCCTACGAGCAGTACTTC. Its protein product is CSVRPSGSYEQYF.

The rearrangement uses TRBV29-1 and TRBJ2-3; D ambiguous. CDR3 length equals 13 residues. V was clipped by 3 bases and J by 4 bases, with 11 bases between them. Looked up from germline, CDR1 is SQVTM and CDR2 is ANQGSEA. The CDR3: CSVELYPPDTQYF. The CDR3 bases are TGCAGCGTTGAGCTTTACCCCCCAGATACGCAGTATTTT.

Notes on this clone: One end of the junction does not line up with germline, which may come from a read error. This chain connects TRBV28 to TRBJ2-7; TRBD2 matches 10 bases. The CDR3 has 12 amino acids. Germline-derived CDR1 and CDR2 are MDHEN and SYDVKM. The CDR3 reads CASSGISGRPGF. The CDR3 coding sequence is TGTGCCAGCAGTGGGATTAGCGGGAGGCCCGGCTTC. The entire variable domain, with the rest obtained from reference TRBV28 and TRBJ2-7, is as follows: DVKVTQSSRYLVKRTGEKVFLECVQDMDHENMFWYRQDPGLGLRLIYFSYDVKMKEKGDIPEGYSVSREKKERFSLILESASTNQTSMYLCASSGISGRPGFGPGTRLTVT.

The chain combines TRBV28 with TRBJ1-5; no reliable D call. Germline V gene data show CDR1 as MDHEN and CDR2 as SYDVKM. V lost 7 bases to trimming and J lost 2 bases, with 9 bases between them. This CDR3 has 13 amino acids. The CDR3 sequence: CASTEAGNQPQHF. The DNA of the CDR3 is TGTGCCAGCACGGAGGCTGGCAATCAGCCCCAGCATTTT.

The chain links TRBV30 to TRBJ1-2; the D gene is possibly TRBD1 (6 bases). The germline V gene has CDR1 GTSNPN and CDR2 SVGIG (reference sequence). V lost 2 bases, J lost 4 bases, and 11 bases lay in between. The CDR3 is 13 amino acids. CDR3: CAWSRAGAYGYTF. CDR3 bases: TGTGCCTGGAGTAGGGCAGGGGCCTATGGCTACACCTTC. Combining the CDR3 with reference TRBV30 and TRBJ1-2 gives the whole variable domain SQTIHQWPATLVQPVGSPLSLECTVEGTSNPNLYWYRQAAGRGLQLLFYSVGIGQISSEVPQNLSASRPQDRQFILSSKKLLLSDSGFYLCAWSRAGAYGYTFGSGTRLTVV.

DNA of the CDR3: TGCAGCGCCAGTACCGGGGCCCGAAATCAGCCCCAGCATTTT. Protein sequence: CSASTGARNQPQHF. The J gene is TRBJ1-5, the V gene TRBV29-1; a possible D gene is TRBD1 (5 bases). This CDR3 is 14 amino acids long. Germline V lookup: CDR1 SQVTM, CDR2 ANQGSEA. V shed 7 bases and J shed 4 bases, with 17 bases lying between them.

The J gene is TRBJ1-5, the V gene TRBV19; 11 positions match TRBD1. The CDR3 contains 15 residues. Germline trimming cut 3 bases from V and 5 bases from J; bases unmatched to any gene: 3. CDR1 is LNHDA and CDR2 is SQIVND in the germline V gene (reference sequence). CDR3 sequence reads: CASSIQDRGHQPQHF. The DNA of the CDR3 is TGTGCCAGTAGTATCCAGGACAGGGGGCATCAGCCCCAGCATTTT. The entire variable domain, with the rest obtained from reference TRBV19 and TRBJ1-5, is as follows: DGGITQSPKYLFRKEGQNVTLSCEQNLNHDAMYWYRQDPGQGLRLIYYSQIVNDFQKGDIAEGYSVSREKKESFPLTVTSAQKNPTAFYLCASSIQDRGHQPQHFGDGTRLSIL.

The CDR3 region is CASSAGTSGRELYNEQFF. DNA for the CDR3: TGTGCCAGCAGCGCCGGGACTAGCGGGAGGGAGCTCTACAATGAGCAGTTCTTC. The chain recombines TRBV7-2 with TRBJ2-1; the match to TRBD2 covers 16 bases. The CDR3 sequence is 18 residues long. V lost 5 bases and J lost 3; bases outside the gene matches: 7. CDR1 and CDR2 from the germline V gene are SGHTA and FQGNSA.